This T cell receptor beta chain was sequenced in a study of cytomegalovirus exposure and HLA in healthy donors. Use of 60 Vbeta and 13 Jbeta primers characterized the PCR. Libraries were prepared by immunoSEQ multiplex PCR; TCRdb keeps only in-frame clonotypes and omits some of them. This table holds some 130,000 clones, around 70% found once. This clone was picked up one time. This CDR3 region has 13 residues. Germline V gene data show CDR1 as SGHRS and CDR2 as YFSETQ. Unmatched junction bases numbered 3, after V lost 4 bases and J lost 2 bases. Regarding donors, all were healthy bone marrow donors. This receptor was identified in a man aged 25 to 40 in good health and CMV-seropositive. The chain employs TRBV5-1 and TRBJ2-7, with 7 bases fitting TRBD1. The sample taken for sequencing was PBMCs. The CDR3 DNA is TGCGCCAGCAGCGAAGGGACAGCCTACGAGCAGTACTTC. It is translated as CASSEGTAYEQYF.